A selection of T cell receptor beta chains follows, all from one sample in a study of siplizumab effects on memory and regulatory T cells. The protocol was immunoSEQ multiplex PCR, while the TCRdb copy is restricted to in-frame clones and leaves out a portion. The profile shows tens of thousands of clones, less than 90% of them singletons. The sample comprised memory CD4+ T cells sorted from blood. The receptors derive from a human donor in good health. The conserved cysteine and the conserved F or W are not part of the CDR3 here. The D gene is left open where the match is weak.

J gene: TRBJ1-5
V gene: TRBV9
D gene: -
CDR3 protein: ASATSVGQPQH

J gene: TRBJ1-2
V gene: TRBV2
D gene: -
CDR3 protein: ASMRFYGYT

J gene: TRBJ1-2
V gene: TRBV5-1
D gene: -
CDR3 protein: ASSLETYGYT

J gene: TRBJ2-2
V gene: TRBV5-4
D gene: TRBD2
CDR3 protein: ASRGGGSANTGELF

J gene: TRBJ2-5
V gene: TRBV5-1
D gene: TRBD2
CDR3 protein: ASSLPRGLAGDWQETQY

J gene: TRBJ2-7
V gene: TRBV9
D gene: TRBD2
CDR3 protein: ASSVGNSGTYEQY

J gene: TRBJ1-5
V gene: TRBV7-2
D gene: -
CDR3 protein: ASSLDWNQPQH

J gene: TRBJ1-1
V gene: TRBV5-1
D gene: -
CDR3 protein: ASSPWGIEAF

J gene: TRBJ1-2
V gene: TRBV4-1
D gene: -
CDR3 protein: ASSQGDSLYGYT

J gene: TRBJ1-1
V gene: TRBV5-1
D gene: -
CDR3 protein: ASSMGVPRGATEAF

J gene: TRBJ1-4
V gene: TRBV7-7
D gene: TRBD1
CDR3 protein: ASSRDSGEKLF

J gene: TRBJ1-2
V gene: TRBV7-9
D gene: -
CDR3 protein: ASSLTLGGYT

J gene: TRBJ1-2
V gene: TRBV5-6
D gene: -
CDR3 protein: ASSSGGGLRGYT

J gene: TRBJ1-1
V gene: TRBV6-4
D gene: TRBD1
CDR3 protein: ASSSHRGTEAF

J gene: TRBJ2-2
V gene: TRBV15
D gene: TRBD1
CDR3 protein: ATSTQTGTVNTGELF

J gene: TRBJ2-1
V gene: TRBV11-2
D gene: TRBD1
CDR3 protein: ASSRGQGLEEQF

J gene: TRBJ1-1
V gene: TRBV5-1
D gene: -
CDR3 protein: ASTRGEGTNTEAF

J gene: TRBJ1-5
V gene: TRBV9
D gene: -
CDR3 protein: ASSLGTASNQPQH

J gene: TRBJ2-6
V gene: TRBV15
D gene: -
CDR3 protein: ATSFFSGANVLT

J gene: TRBJ2-7
V gene: TRBV28
D gene: -
CDR3 protein: ASSSPPARASYEQY

J gene: TRBJ2-2
V gene: TRBV9
D gene: -
CDR3 protein: ASSLNAGGGAGELF

J gene: TRBJ1-3
V gene: TRBV18
D gene: TRBD1
CDR3 protein: ASSPTGTPGNTIY

J gene: TRBJ2-5
V gene: TRBV6-6
D gene: TRBD2
CDR3 protein: ASRPGLAGWGQY

J gene: TRBJ2-3
V gene: TRBV5-1
D gene: -
CDR3 protein: ASSRDDTDTQY

J gene: TRBJ2-7
V gene: TRBV4-2
D gene: TRBD2
CDR3 protein: ASSQSAGGSYEQY

J gene: TRBJ1-5
V gene: TRBV4-1
D gene: -
CDR3 protein: ASSQDWGHPAQH

J gene: TRBJ1-2
V gene: TRBV7-9
D gene: -
CDR3 protein: ASGNGYT

J gene: TRBJ1-1
V gene: TRBV6-5
D gene: -
CDR3 protein: ASSGTTGEAF

J gene: TRBJ2-1
V gene: TRBV5-3
D gene: -
CDR3 protein: ARSFPNGNEQF

J gene: TRBJ2-7
V gene: TRBV6-1
D gene: -
CDR3 protein: ASRRQGSPYEQY

J gene: TRBJ2-1
V gene: TRBV7-2
D gene: -
CDR3 protein: ASRSRDKSQPNYNEQF

J gene: TRBJ1-4
V gene: TRBV27
D gene: TRBD1
CDR3 protein: ASSASYTDRGLNEKLF

J gene: TRBJ1-1
V gene: TRBV10-3
D gene: TRBD1
CDR3 protein: AATGGATEAF

J gene: TRBJ2-1
V gene: TRBV2
D gene: TRBD2
CDR3 protein: ASRALAGIDNEQF

J gene: TRBJ2-1
V gene: TRBV11-3
D gene: TRBD2
CDR3 protein: ASSLDRGLAGFNEQF

J gene: TRBJ1-2
V gene: TRBV4-1
D gene: -
CDR3 protein: ASSQDPGNYGYT

J gene: TRBJ1-6
V gene: TRBV6-5
D gene: -
CDR3 protein: ASSYQGNGSPLH

J gene: TRBJ2-1
V gene: TRBV4-2
D gene: TRBD1
CDR3 protein: ASSHSGTGGADGWNEQF

J gene: TRBJ2-5
V gene: TRBV6-1
D gene: -
CDR3 protein: ASSPRGFGETQY

J gene: TRBJ2-6
V gene: TRBV5-1
D gene: TRBD1
CDR3 protein: ASSWTGAGANVLT

J gene: TRBJ1-1
V gene: TRBV2
D gene: -
CDR3 protein: ASSDREGGEAF

J gene: TRBJ2-3
V gene: TRBV10-1
D gene: -
CDR3 protein: ASRETVTQY

J gene: TRBJ1-4
V gene: TRBV2
D gene: TRBD1
CDR3 protein: ASKGQVLANEKLF

J gene: TRBJ2-3
V gene: TRBV5-8
D gene: TRBD1
CDR3 protein: ASSPGQGRRDTQY

J gene: TRBJ1-6
V gene: TRBV5-1
D gene: -
CDR3 protein: ASTGTDNSPLH

J gene: TRBJ1-1
V gene: TRBV5-1
D gene: -
CDR3 protein: ASSFQEVGGTEAF

J gene: TRBJ2-1
V gene: TRBV5-1
D gene: -
CDR3 protein: ASSPTTGDPYNEQF

J gene: TRBJ2-6
V gene: TRBV15
D gene: TRBD1
CDR3 protein: ATSREPGQGSGANVLT

J gene: TRBJ2-3
V gene: TRBV18
D gene: -
CDR3 protein: ASSQSRRTDTQY

J gene: TRBJ2-5
V gene: TRBV5-6
D gene: TRBD1
CDR3 protein: ASSKFRDRGFWETQY

J gene: TRBJ1-5
V gene: TRBV7-9
D gene: -
CDR3 protein: ASSSDRTNQPQH

J gene: TRBJ2-3
V gene: TRBV7-2
D gene: -
CDR3 protein: ASSLGGATDTQY

J gene: TRBJ1-6
V gene: TRBV29-1
D gene: -
CDR3 protein: SVRPNDNSPLH

J gene: TRBJ2-1
V gene: TRBV29-1
D gene: TRBD2
CDR3 protein: SVHHTKRGGRDEQF

J gene: TRBJ1-2
V gene: TRBV6-1
D gene: -
CDR3 protein: ASSEGQGGYT

J gene: TRBJ2-3
V gene: TRBV2
D gene: TRBD1
CDR3 protein: ASSVGQGATDTQY

J gene: TRBJ2-7
V gene: TRBV29-1
D gene: TRBD1
CDR3 protein: SVQDRVLSYEQY